This entry is about one T cell receptor beta chain. This clonotype was detected only a few times. This clone's antigen is unknown. The record has no base qualities; no much larger clone is one base away. This specimen belongs to a study of blood T cells in healthy people across ages (dated by TCRdb to about 2015). For the wider study: In model experiments, template switching captured roughly one uniquely barcoded TCR beta cDNA molecule for every two T cells. Age-related changes in TCR beta repertoire diversity were measured in the study by deep sequencing normalized with unique cDNA molecular identifiers. For two donors (one aged 18 to 30 and one aged 80 or older), the study analyzed two additional independent replicas of 1 million unique cDNA reads from the same blood draw. Four age groups were formed from the donors: young (average approximately 15 years), middle-aged (around 40), aged (roughly 58) and long-lived (about 80).

The roughly 39 donors, aged about 6 to 90 years, were systemically healthy Caucasian individuals from Russia. Each donor gave 8.5 to 10 milliliters of peripheral blood, collected into EDTA-treated Vacutainer tubes. Ficoll-Paque density-gradient centrifugation was used to isolate PBMCs, with at least 6 million obtained per sample. Trizol reagent was used to extract total RNA from the PBMCs, yielding at least 5 micrograms per sample. The percentages of naive CD45RAhigh/CD27high T cells were determined by flow cytometry on a PBMC aliquot from every donor. Results and caveats for the whole study, not just this receptor: Because profiling used bulk unsorted PBMCs, naive and antigen-experienced compartments could not be compared conclusively. The CMV infection status of donors was not known, potentially confounding age-related changes in expanded clonotypes. Estimates of total diversity from one million sequenced T cells were regarded as lower bounds and underestimates. Compared with the aged group, the long-lived group had more naive CD4+ T cells, fewer expanded clones and increased TCR diversity, a pattern suggesting age selection. Observed TCR beta diversity per million T cells fell roughly linearly with age, and a significant reduction was already apparent by age roughly 40. There was a strong correlation between observed TCR beta diversity and the percentage of naive T cells measured by flow cytometry.

Library creation used 5' RACE. Reads for this sample came from an Illumina HiSeq 2500. A second PCR of roughly 6 to 11 cycles was run with a J-beta primer mix and a sample-barcoded 5' primer. A template-switch 5' adaptor carrying 12 random nucleotides introduced a unique molecular identifier onto each TCR beta cDNA molecule. Each sample yielded at least 2.5 million CDR3-containing paired-end reads. First-strand cDNA was synthesized from all RNA with the Mint cDNA synthesis kit, primed by a TRBC-specific oligonucleotide. All cDNA was treated with uracil-DNA glycosylase and then went through a first 18-cycle PCR with the universal primers M1SS and BC2_uni_R. The published analysis was carried out like this. Normalization of each sample was performed by random selection of 1 million high-quality reads, each carrying a distinct molecular identifier. Reads sharing molecular identifiers were discarded rather than binned into consensus sequences. CDR3 identification, clonotype clustering and error correction used MiTCR with a Q25 quality threshold and the strictest error-elimination algorithm. A nonparametric unseen species model with Euler transformation was used to estimate a lower bound on total TCR beta diversity. TCRdb redid the processing of the public reads, applying fastp at Q25 and MiXCR, and retained in-frame beta chains. Each entry is one CDR3 protein sequence, shown with its most common DNA and genes. The V and J calls follow TCRdb's processing rather than the paper's. The sample data list around 780,000 distinct CDR3 sequences, and roughly 26% of these were observed just once. The top ten hold around 2.9% of the sample.

These data were also reused for a study on T cells of mothers and their children. The second study's paper adds: Nine systemically healthy Caucasian individuals, comprising three mothers and their six children, were included as donors. cDNA synthesis used all of the extracted RNA, with approximately 1.4 ug of RNA in each 15 ul reaction. Sample barcodes and 2-4 random nucleotides were added via the M1S primer in the second PCR. Over 8 million TCR beta CDR3 reads were obtained for each mother, and approximately 3.2 million reads were obtained for each child. In both related and unrelated pairs, thymic selection shapes the output of TCR recombination in a similar way, with inherited differences having only a minor effect. Normalized repertoire overlap was always found to be slightly, but never significantly, higher in related mother-child pairs than in unrelated mother-child pairs. With a sensitivity of approximately 100 clones per million clonotypes, no persistent microchimeric T cell clones were detected. In the study, deep NGS was used to compare the TCR beta repertoires of mothers and children, and features distinguishing related mother-child pairs from unrelated individuals were sought. On average, the children were around 11 +/- 4 years old, while the mothers were approximately 41 +/- 4 years old. After adapters were ligated using NEBNext reagents, the libraries underwent 100+100 nt paired-end sequencing on an Illumina HiSeq 2000. Mother and child libraries were prepared a month apart and sequenced in separate runs to prevent cross-contamination. For each donor, somewhere between about 500,000 and 2,300,000 distinct TCR beta clonotypes were identified. Naive TCR beta clonotypes were estimated from low-frequency clonotypes matched to each donor's FACS-determined naive share, without sorting.

Sequencing was carried out using blood. This clonotype was obtained from a boy aged 5-17 years in good health.

The sequenced DNA is TGTGCCAGCAGGCCGGGAGAGAGGGTCGAGCAGTACTTC. This translates into CASRPGERVEQYF. Recombination joined TRBV12-3 or TRBV12-4 with TRBJ2-7; the D segment could be TRBD2, given 6 matching bases. The CDR3 measures 13 amino acids from cysteine to phenylalanine. CDR3 DNA is the only sequence kept; it has 39 bases, read in frame from the first base. The junction carries 15 bases between V and J, which are trimmed by 6 bases and 6 bases respectively.